This TCR beta chain was observed in a study of cytomegalovirus exposure and HLA in healthy donors. Findings of the study overall: Most TCR beta V segments were productive about 90% or about 30% of the time in an earlier analysis. Rarity held for most TCR sequences, but there were some public TCRs that occurred in many donors.

Though probably carrying unrecorded immune exposures, donors were nominally healthy at sampling. A note on this clone: Its antigen is not identified.

The PCR made use of 60 Vbeta and 13 Jbeta primers. Generated by immunoSEQ multiplex PCR, the TCRdb table keeps only in-frame clones and is missing some. Of 180,000 or so clones listed, 75% to 80% are singletons. The TCR was taken from a man between 45 and 60 years old in good health and CMV-seropositive. Sequencing was carried out using PBMCs.

The CDR3 protein is CASSVNSLGTDTQYF. In nucleotides, the CDR3 is TGTGCCAGCAGCGTAAACTCTTTGGGCACAGATACGCAGTATTTT. The V call is TRBV9, the J call TRBJ2-3, with D uncertain. Trimming removed 1 base at V and 1 base at J, with 10 bases between. The CDR3 runs 15 residues. Germline-derived CDR1 and CDR2 are SGDLS and YYNGEE. Full variable domain (rest looked up from reference TRBV9 and TRBJ2-3): DSGVTQTPKHLITATGQRVTLRCSPRSGDLSVYWYQQSLDQGLQFLIQYYNGEERAKGNILERFSAQQFPDLHSELNLSSLELGDSALYFCASSVNSLGTDTQYFGPGTRLTVL.